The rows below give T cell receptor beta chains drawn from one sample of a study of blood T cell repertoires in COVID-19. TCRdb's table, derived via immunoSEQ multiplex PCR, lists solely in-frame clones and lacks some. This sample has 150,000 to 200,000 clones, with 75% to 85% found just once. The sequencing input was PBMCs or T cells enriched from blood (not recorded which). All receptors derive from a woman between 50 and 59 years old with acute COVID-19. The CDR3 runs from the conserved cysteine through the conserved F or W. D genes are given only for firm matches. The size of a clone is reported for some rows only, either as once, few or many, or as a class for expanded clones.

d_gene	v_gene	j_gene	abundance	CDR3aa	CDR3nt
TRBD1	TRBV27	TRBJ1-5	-	CASSLGTGGNQPQHF	TGTGCCAGCAGTTTAGGGACAGGGGGCAATCAGCCCCAGCATTTT
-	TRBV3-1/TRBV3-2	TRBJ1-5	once	CASSPRGISNQPQHF	TGTGCCAGCAGCCCTAGGGGGATTAGCAATCAGCCCCAGCATTTT
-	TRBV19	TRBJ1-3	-	CASSPRAPSGNTIYF	TGTGCCAGTAGTCCGAGGGCCCCCTCTGGAAACACCATATATTTT
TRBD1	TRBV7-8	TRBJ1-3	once	CASSPHGQVGNTIYF	TGTGCCAGCAGCCCTCATGGACAGGTTGGAAACACCATATATTTT
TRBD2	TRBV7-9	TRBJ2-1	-	CASSPTGTTNWNEQFF	TGTGCCAGCAGTCCTACCGGGACTACAAACTGGAATGAGCAGTTCTTC
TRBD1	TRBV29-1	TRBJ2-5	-	CSVEGPSSHQGAGETQYF	TGCAGCGTTGAAGGCCCCTCCAGTCACCAGGGGGCAGGGGAGACCCAGTACTTC
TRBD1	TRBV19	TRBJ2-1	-	CASSDRGRVVSNEQFF	TGTGCCAGTAGCGACAGGGGAAGAGTAGTTAGCAATGAGCAGTTCTTC
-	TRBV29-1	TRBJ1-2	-	CSVVPRGFNYGYTF	TGCAGCGTTGTGCCCAGGGGATTTAACTATGGCTACACCTTC
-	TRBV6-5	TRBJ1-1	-	CASRSNRDTEAFF	TGTGCCAGCAGATCTAACAGGGATACTGAAGCTTTCTTT
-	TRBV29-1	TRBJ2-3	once	CSVREGTDTQYF	TGCAGCGTTCGTGAGGGCACAGATACGCAGTATTTT
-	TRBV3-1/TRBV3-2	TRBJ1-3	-	CASSRQNGNTIYF	TGTGCCAGCAGCCGGCAAAATGGAAACACCATATATTTT
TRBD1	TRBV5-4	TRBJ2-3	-	CASSHKWTGPTDTQYF	TGTGCCAGCAGCCACAAGTGGACAGGACCCACAGATACGCAGTATTTT
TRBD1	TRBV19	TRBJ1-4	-	CASSNRGTNEKLFF	TGTGCCAGTAGTAACAGGGGGACTAATGAAAAACTGTTTTTT
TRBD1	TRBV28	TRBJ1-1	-	CASRLQGGNTEAFF	TGTGCCAGCAGGCTACAGGGGGGGAACACTGAAGCTTTCTTT
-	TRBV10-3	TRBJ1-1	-	CAISVGGTEAFF	TGTGCCATCAGTGTGGGGGGAACTGAAGCTTTCTTT
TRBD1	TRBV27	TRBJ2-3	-	CASSRQGPTTNTQYF	TGTGCCAGCAGCCGACAGGGGCCTACTACAAATACGCAGTATTTT
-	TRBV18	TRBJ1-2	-	CASSGPYGYTF	TGTGCCAGCTCAGGGCCCTATGGCTACACCTTC
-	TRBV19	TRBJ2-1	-	CASTPSPFDEQFF	TGTGCCAGTACCCCGAGCCCATTCGATGAGCAGTTCTTC
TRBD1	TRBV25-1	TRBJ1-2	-	CASSGDRANYGYTF	TGTGCCAGCAGTGGGGACAGGGCTAACTATGGCTACACCTTC
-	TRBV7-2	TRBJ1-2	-	CASSHAGANYGYTF	TGTGCCAGCAGCCACGCCGGGGCTAACTATGGCTACACCTTC
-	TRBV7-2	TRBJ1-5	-	CASSSHDSSQGPQHF	TGTGCCAGCAGCTCCCATGACAGTTCACAGGGGCCCCAGCATTTT
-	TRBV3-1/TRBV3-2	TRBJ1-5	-	CASSQVRGSNQPQHF	TGTGCCAGCAGCCAAGTGAGGGGGAGCAATCAGCCCCAGCATTTT
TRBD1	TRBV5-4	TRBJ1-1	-	CASQDRGNTEAFF	TGTGCCAGCCAGGACAGGGGGAACACTGAAGCTTTCTTT
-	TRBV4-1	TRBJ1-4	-	CASSQDLRENEKLFF	TGCGCCAGCAGCCAAGATTTAAGGGAGAATGAAAAACTGTTTTTT
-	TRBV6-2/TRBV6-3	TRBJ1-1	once	CASSYSFGTEAFF	TGTGCCAGCAGTTATTCGTTCGGCACTGAAGCTTTCTTT
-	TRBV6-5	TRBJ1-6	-	CASSQDRFNSPLHF	TGTGCCAGCAGCCAGGACAGATTTAATTCACCCCTCCACTTT
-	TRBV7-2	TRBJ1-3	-	CASSIQGSGNTIYF	TGTGCCAGCAGCATACAGGGTTCTGGAAACACCATATATTTT
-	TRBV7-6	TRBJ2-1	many	CASSLAASFYNEQFF	TGTGCCAGCAGCTTAGCTGCCAGTTTCTACAATGAGCAGTTCTTC
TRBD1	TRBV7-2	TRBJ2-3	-	CASTDRVGTDTQYF	TGTGCCAGCACAGACAGGGTAGGCACAGATACGCAGTATTTT
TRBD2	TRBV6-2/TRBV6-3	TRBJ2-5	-	CASSYLAGELREETQYF	TGTGCCAGCAGTTACCTAGCGGGGGAGCTGAGGGAGGAGACCCAGTACTTC
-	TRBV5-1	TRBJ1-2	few	CASSFSGRGDYGYTF	TGCGCCAGCAGCTTCAGTGGCAGGGGCGACTATGGCTACACCTTC
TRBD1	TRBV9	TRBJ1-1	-	CASTPGQGHPDTEAFF	TGTGCCAGCACCCCGGGACAGGGGCACCCCGACACTGAAGCTTTCTTT
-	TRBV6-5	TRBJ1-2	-	CASSYRALNYGYTF	TGTGCCAGCAGTTACAGAGCCCTTAACTATGGCTACACCTTC
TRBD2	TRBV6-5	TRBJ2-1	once	CASAGDGWNEQFF	TGTGCCAGCGCGGGGGACGGATGGAATGAGCAGTTCTTC
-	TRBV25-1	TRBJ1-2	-	CASSELRADSLYGYTF	TGTGCCAGCAGTGAACTAAGGGCCGACAGCCTCTATGGCTACACCTTC
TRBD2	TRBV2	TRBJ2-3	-	CASITSGDTDTQYF	TGTGCCAGCATAACTAGCGGAGACACAGATACGCAGTATTTT
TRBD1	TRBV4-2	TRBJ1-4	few	CASSQSGPGQGNEKLFF	TGTGCCAGCAGCCAATCGGGGCCGGGACAGGGGAATGAAAAACTGTTTTTT